A single sample is the source of the 17 T cell receptor beta chains below, sequenced in a study of technical replicates of blood from several donors. Clones were sequenced by immunoSEQ multiplex PCR, and TCRdb holds only the in-frame ones, with some missing. The sample includes approximately 76,000 clones, roughly 91% of them seen just once. Source material: T cells isolated from PBMCs. The receptors were sampled from a human donor in good health.

This chain uses TRBV28 with TRBJ1-4; D possibly corresponds to TRBD1 (5 bases). The CDR3 extends over 14 amino acids. In germline, CDR1 is MDHEN, CDR2 SYDVKM. V was trimmed by 5 bases and J by 5 bases, leaving 12 bases between them. CDR3 coding DNA: TGTGCCAGCAGTGGGGGAGGGGTGAATGAAAAACTGTTTTTT. It translates to CASSGGGVNEKLFF.

V and J are TRBV14 and TRBJ2-7; 7 bases fit TRBD2. This CDR3 has 16 residues. Trimming took 0 bases from V and 3 from J; bases not matched to a gene: 8. Germline loops: CDR1 SGHDN, CDR2 FVKESK. The CDR3 nucleotides are TGTGCCAGCAGCCAAGATGTGGGGACTACTTACTACGAGCAGTACTTC. It is translated as CASSQDVGTTYYEQYF. Together with reference TRBV14 and TRBJ2-7, the CDR3 gives the full variable domain: EAGVTQFPSHSVIEKGQTVTLRCDPISGHDNLYWYRRVMGKEIKFLLHFVKESKQDESGMPNNRFLAERTGGTYSTLKVQPAELEDSGVYFCASSQDVGTTYYEQYFGPGTRLTVT.

This clone was observed once. This sequence joins TRBV6-1 and TRBJ2-7, with 13 bases identical to TRBD2. V lost 2 bases and J lost 4; bases outside the gene matches: 2. This CDR3 spans 15 amino acids. Germline V CDR1 and CDR2: MNHNS, SASEGT. The CDR3 DNA follows: TGTGCCAGCAGTGAACCGGGACTAGCGGGGTACGAGCAGTACTTC. Protein: CASSEPGLAGYEQYF.

The count of this clone is one. The chain links TRBV5-1 to TRBJ1-4, with a weak D call TRBD1 (6 bases). V lost 4 bases and J lost 3, with 13 bases in between. CDR1 is SGHRS, CDR2 YFSETQ, per germline. This CDR3 has 15 residues. The CDR3, as DNA: TGCGCCAGCAGCGTGCAGGGGCCGTCTAATGAAAAACTGTTTTTT. Its protein is CASSVQGPSNEKLFF.

The sample holds a few counts of this clone. The chain joins TRBV4-2 to TRBJ1-1; TRBD1 aligns across 9 bases. The CDR3 sequence is 18 residues long. The germline V gene encodes CDR1 LGHNA and CDR2 YNFKEQ. The V and J ends lost 4 bases and 5 bases, in that order; junction bases with no gene match: 17. In DNA, the CDR3 is TGTGCCAGCAGCCCCCGGGACAGGGTTAGGGGGTCGCGAACTGAAGCTTTCTTT. This gives the protein CASSPRDRVRGSRTEAFF.

The count of this clone is one. This rearrangement joins TRBV18 to TRBJ1-4, with unresolved D. This CDR3 region has 19 residues. V dropped 0 bases and J dropped 4 bases, with 21 bases sitting between them. From germline, CDR1 is KGHSH and CDR2 LQKENI. In DNA, the CDR3 is TGTGCCAGCTCACCACCTTTACGGACTACCAAGCCTCATAATGAAAAACTGTTTTTT. Translation gives CASSPPLRTTKPHNEKLFF.

The J gene is TRBJ2-7, the V gene TRBV11-2; no firm D call. Germline CDR1 is SGHAT and CDR2 is FQNNGV. Trimming cost V 4 bases and J 4 bases, with 11 bases left between them. The CDR3 totals 13 residues. Here the CDR3 reads CASSYHSPYEQYF. The CDR3 DNA follows: TGTGCCAGCAGCTACCACAGCCCATACGAGCAGTACTTC.

The chain combines TRBV28 with TRBJ2-7, with a possible D match to TRBD2 (5 bases). Deletions cut 6 bases from V and 0 bases from J, with 27 bases between. This CDR3 has 19 residues. CDR1 and CDR2 from the germline V gene are MDHEN and SYDVKM. The CDR3 loop reads CASSFSWARLAPSSYEQYF. As DNA, the CDR3 is TGTGCCAGCAGCTTTTCGTGGGCCCGGTTAGCGCCTAGCTCCTACGAGCAGTACTTC.

The V call is TRBV2, the J call TRBJ2-2; the D is unclear. There are 14 residues in the CDR3. The germline CDR1 and CDR2 sequences are SNHLY and FYNNEI. Trimming pared 4 bases from V and 4 bases from J, leaving 10 bases between. CDR3 region: CASSVGRVTGELFF. Written as DNA, the CDR3 is TGTGCCAGCAGTGTTGGTAGAGTCACCGGGGAGCTGTTTTTT.

The J gene is TRBJ2-7, the V gene TRBV19, with D perhaps matching TRBD1 (6 bases). The V gene's germline CDR1 is LNHDA and CDR2 SQIVND (reference sequence). There are 17 residues in the CDR3. The V and J ends lost 3 bases and 4 bases respectively, with 22 bases between them. CDR3 loop: CASSIGFRTALGYEQYF. The CDR3 region has the DNA TGTGCCAGTAGTATTGGTTTCAGGACAGCCCTCGGGTACGAGCAGTACTTC.

CDR3 sequence (DNA): TGCGCCAGCAGCCAACCCTGGCTTCGGACTAGCGGGGGGGCCGGGGATGAGCAGTTCTTC. It translates to CASSQPWLRTSGGAGDEQFF. V gene TRBV4-1 combines with J gene TRBJ2-1; 15 positions agree with TRBD2. V trimming: 2 bases; J trimming: 8 bases; junction bases outside the gene matches: 16. CDR3 length: 20 amino acids. The germline CDR1 and CDR2 sequences are MGHRA and YSYEKL.

This chain connects TRBV18 to TRBJ2-2, with D tentatively TRBD2 (5 bases). This CDR3 is 14 amino acids long. Germline-derived CDR1 and CDR2 are KGHSH and LQKENI. V shed 0 bases and J shed 6 bases, with 8 bases lying between them. CDR3 sequence (DNA): TGTGCCAGCTCACCACCTTCCGGGGCCGGGGAGCTGTTTTTT. It yields the protein CASSPPSGAGELFF. The entire variable domain, with the rest obtained from reference TRBV18 and TRBJ2-2, is as follows: NAGVMQNPRHLVRRRGQEARLRCSPMKGHSHVYWYRQLPEEGLKFMVYLQKENIIDESGMPKERFSAEFPKEGPSILRIQQVVRGDSAAYFCASSPPSGAGELFFGEGSRLTVL.

The chain combines TRBV5-4 with TRBJ2-7; no clear D gene. The CDR3 loop spans 14 amino acids. Germline V gives CDR1 SGHNT, CDR2 YYREEE (reference sequence). The V gene lost 0 bases and the J gene lost 0 bases, with 7 bases spanning the gap. For the CDR3, the DNA is TGTGCCAGCAGCTTGGGTAGTCCCTCCTACGAGCAGTACTTC. Translated, it gives CASSLGSPSYEQYF. The full variable domain, its missing parts supplied by reference TRBV5-4 and TRBJ2-7, is ETGVTQSPTHLIKTRGQQVTLRCSSQSGHNTVSWYQQALGQGPQFIFQYYREEENGRGNFPPRFSGLQFPNYSSELNVNALELDDSALYLCASSLGSPSYEQYFGPGTRLTVT.

Only one count was recorded for this clone. The chain combines TRBV10-3 with TRBJ1-2, with TRBD1 matching over 12 bases. The CDR3 consists of 17 residues. Trimming took 4 bases from V and 3 from J; bases not matched to a gene: 9. CDR1 and CDR2 (germline): ENHRY, SYGVKD. For the CDR3, the DNA is TGTGCCATCAGTGCAGACCCGGGACAGGGGGCCTACTATGGCTACACCTTC. Translation gives CAISADPGQGAYYGYTF.

This clone has a single count. The chain combines TRBV9 with TRBJ2-5; tentatively, D is TRBD2 (5 bases). Germline assignment: CDR1 SGDLS and CDR2 YYNGEE. The CDR3 has 15 residues. V was pared by 1 base and J by 2 bases, with 12 bases between. Written as DNA, the CDR3 is TGTGCCAGCAGCGTATTAGGGAGCATACAAGAGACCCAGTACTTC. Amino acids: CASSVLGSIQETQYF.

This clone was detected only once. This chain uses TRBV5-4 with TRBJ2-1, with TRBD1 matching over 10 bases. V shed 4 bases, J shed 4 bases, and the junction held 5 bases outside the gene matches. Germline CDR1 SGHNT, CDR2 YYREEE (reference sequence). The CDR3 covers 15 residues. The DNA for the CDR3 is TGTGCCAGCAGCCTGGGGGACAGGGGTTACAATGAGCAGTTCTTC. It yields the protein CASSLGDRGYNEQFF. Combining the CDR3 with reference TRBV5-4 and TRBJ2-1 gives the whole variable domain ETGVTQSPTHLIKTRGQQVTLRCSSQSGHNTVSWYQQALGQGPQFIFQYYREEENGRGNFPPRFSGLQFPNYSSELNVNALELDDSALYLCASSLGDRGYNEQFFGPGTRLTVL.

The rearrangement uses TRBV29-1 and TRBJ2-2; 7 bases agree with TRBD2. The CDR3 is 14 amino acids. V dropped 4 bases and J dropped 5; count of bases not matched to a gene: 7. The germline V gene encodes CDR1 SQVTM and CDR2 ANQGSEA. CDR3: CSVGGREGTGELFF. The CDR3 DNA sequence: TGCAGCGTTGGAGGCAGGGAGGGTACCGGGGAGCTGTTTTTT.